Listed below are T cell receptor beta chains from one sample, sequenced in a study of blood T cell repertoires in COVID-19. Sequencing used immunoSEQ multiplex PCR; TCRdb keeps in-frame clones, though not all of them. The sample lists 130,000 to 150,000 clones, around 76% occurring once. Sequencing was done on a sample of peripheral blood. These receptors originate from a man older than 75 with acute or convalescent COVID-19. Both conserved end residues are part of each CDR3. D genes are given only for firm matches. For some rows the clone size is stated as once, few or many, or as a class when expanded; others skip it.

J	V	size	D	DNA	CDR3
TRBJ2-2	TRBV6-1	.	TRBD2	TGTGCCAGCAGTGATTATGGAACAGCGGGGGCTACCGGGGAGCTGTTTTTT	CASSDYGTAGATGELFF
TRBJ2-2	TRBV5-8	.	TRBD1	TGTGCCAGCAGCCGTGGCCTAATAGGACAGGGGTACACCGGGGAGCTGTTTTTT	CASSRGLIGQGYTGELFF
TRBJ2-5	TRBV5-3	.	.	TGTGCCAGAAACGTCAGCGGAGGCCCGCAGACCCAGTACTTC	CARNVSGGPQTQYF
TRBJ1-5	TRBV19	few	TRBD1	TGTGCCAGTTCGGGACAGATCAATCAGCCCCAGCATTTT	CASSGQINQPQHF
TRBJ1-2	TRBV19	.	TRBD1	TGTGCCAGTAAGCATCCGCGACAGGGGGCTTTGAGTGGCTACACCTTC	CASKHPRQGALSGYTF
TRBJ1-4	TRBV7-9	.	.	TGTGCCAGCAGCTTAAGGCAGGGTAATGAAAAACTGTTTTTT	CASSLRQGNEKLFF
TRBJ2-1	TRBV3-1/TRBV3-2	.	TRBD2	TGTGCCAGCAGCAAAGGACTAGCGGAGATCTACAATGAGCAGTTCTTC	CASSKGLAEIYNEQFF
TRBJ1-4	TRBV7-2	.	.	TGTGCCAGCAGCCCTACCAGGGGTGCTAATGAAAAACTGTTTTTT	CASSPTRGANEKLFF
TRBJ1-2	TRBV6-5	.	TRBD1	TGTGCCAGCAGTCCCGGGACAGGGTACTATGGCTACACCTTC	CASSPGTGYYGYTF
TRBJ2-1	TRBV3-1/TRBV3-2	.	TRBD2	TGTGCCAGCAGCCCTAGCGGGGTCTACAATGAGCAGTTCTTC	CASSPSGVYNEQFF
TRBJ1-1	TRBV4-2	few	.	TGTGCCAGCAGCCCATCAGGCAGCACGAACACTGAAGCTTTCTTT	CASSPSGSTNTEAFF
TRBJ2-3	TRBV4-2	few	TRBD1	TGTGCCAGCAGCCAAGGTGGACAGGGCACAGATACGCAGTATTTT	CASSQGGQGTDTQYF
TRBJ1-6	TRBV19	.	.	TGTGCCAGTAGAACGAGGACCGACAGGCTCCACTTT	CASRTRTDRLHF
TRBJ1-5	TRBV2	.	.	TGTGCCAGCAGGAGTCCGAATCAGCCCCAGCATTTT	CASRSPNQPQHF
TRBJ2-6	TRBV18	.	.	TGTGCCAGCTCACCATCGGCAGGCCCGGCTGGGGCCAACGTCCTGACTTTC	CASSPSAGPAGANVLTF
TRBJ2-5	TRBV5-6	.	TRBD2	TGTGCCAGCAGCTTGAGACTAGCGGGGACCCAAGAGACCCAGTACTTC	CASSLRLAGTQETQYF
TRBJ2-3	TRBV5-6	.	.	TGTGCCAGCAGTGGGAGGGGGAGCACAGATACGCAGTATTTT	CASSGRGSTDTQYF
TRBJ2-7	TRBV7-2	.	TRBD2	TGTGCCAGCAGCCCTCTAGCGGGGGGGCCAGTCGAGCAGTACTTC	CASSPLAGGPVEQYF
TRBJ2-7	TRBV19	.	TRBD1	TGTGCCAGTAGTACCCGACAGGGGGGATCCTACGAGCAGTACTTC	CASSTRQGGSYEQYF
TRBJ2-5	TRBV5-4	.	TRBD2	TGTGCCAGCAGCTTGAGCGGGGCAGAGACCCAGTACTTC	CASSLSGAETQYF
TRBJ2-7	TRBV6-2/TRBV6-3	.	.	TGTGCCAGCAGTTACCCCAATCCTTGGGCCACCTACGAGCAGTACTTC	CASSYPNPWATYEQYF
TRBJ2-1	TRBV7-3	.	TRBD1	TGTGCCAGCAGCTTAATGACAGGGGAATACAATGAGCAGTTCTTC	CASSLMTGEYNEQFF
TRBJ1-5	TRBV9	.	.	TGTGCCAGCAGCGTAGGGACAGATGTAAATCAGCCCCAGCATTTT	CASSVGTDVNQPQHF
TRBJ2-1	TRBV7-3	few	TRBD2	TGTGCCAGCAGCTCTCCCTGGGGGGGTGGGATAGGGCAGTTCTTC	CASSSPWGGGIGQFF
TRBJ2-2	TRBV10-3	many	.	TGTGCCATCGGGCAGGGATCCGGGGAGCTGTTTTTT	CAIGQGSGELFF
TRBJ2-1	TRBV19	once	TRBD2	TGTGCCAGTACCCGGCAGATCGGGGGGAACAATGAGCAGTTCTTC	CASTRQIGGNNEQFF
TRBJ2-1	TRBV4-3	few	TRBD2	TGCGCCAGCAGCCAGGCGACTAGCGGGGGGGGCAATGAGCAGTTCTTC	CASSQATSGGGNEQFF
TRBJ1-2	TRBV2	.	.	TGTGCCAGCACCTCATCCAAGACAGGCCCCTATGGCTACACCTTC	CASTSSKTGPYGYTF
TRBJ2-7	TRBV7-8	.	.	TGTGCCAGCAGTAAATACTACCCGCCGGCCAGCTCCTACGAGCAGTACTTC	CASSKYYPPASSYEQYF
TRBJ2-5	TRBV24-1	few	.	TGTGCCACCAGTGACCCGGCCGGGGAGACCCAGTACTTC	CATSDPAGETQYF
TRBJ1-3	TRBV7-2	few	.	TGTGCCAGCAATCGGCAGCAGGTATCTGGAAACACCATATATTTT	CASNRQQVSGNTIYF
TRBJ1-4	TRBV28	.	.	TGTGCCAGCAGTTTCTTCAGAACTAATGAAAAACTGTTTTTT	CASSFFRTNEKLFF
TRBJ2-7	TRBV28	.	.	TGTGCCAGCAGTTTCCCGGGACGGGGAGCGGGCGAGCAGTACTTC	CASSFPGRGAGEQYF
TRBJ1-2	TRBV7-2	.	TRBD1	TGTGCCAGCAGCTTAGCAGGGGGCATCTATGGCTACACCTTC	CASSLAGGIYGYTF
TRBJ1-1	TRBV7-8	.	.	TGTGCCAGCAGCCCCCAACTGATCGGCACTGAAGCTTTCTTT	CASSPQLIGTEAFF
TRBJ1-3	TRBV9	.	.	TGTGCCAGCAGCGTAGAGTCAGGCGCTCGGAACACCATATATTTT	CASSVESGARNTIYF
TRBJ2-1	TRBV18	.	TRBD1	TGTGCCAGCTCACTTGGGACAGGCTCCTACAATGAGCAGTTCTTC	CASSLGTGSYNEQFF
TRBJ1-1	TRBV18	.	.	TGTGCCAGCTCACCCAACGGGGATTTTGGGGCTTTCTTT	CASSPNGDFGAFF
TRBJ2-7	TRBV18	.	TRBD1	TGTGCCAGCTCACCCCGACAGGGGGCGACCTACGAGCAGTACTTC	CASSPRQGATYEQYF
TRBJ1-2	TRBV28	.	.	TGTGCCAGCAGTTTCGTAAATAACTATGGCTACACCTTC	CASSFVNNYGYTF
TRBJ2-7	TRBV2	.	.	TGTGCCAGCAGGGGCCAGGGAACCTACGAGCAGTACTTC	CASRGQGTYEQYF
TRBJ2-7	TRBV6-5	.	TRBD1	TGTGCCAGCAGTTACTCGATGGGACAGGGGTCTAAAGAGCAGTACTTC	CASSYSMGQGSKEQYF
TRBJ2-1	TRBV5-1	.	.	TGCGCCAGCAGCTTGGCCGGACAGACATACAATGAGCAGTTCTTC	CASSLAGQTYNEQFF
TRBJ2-1	TRBV7-9	.	TRBD1	TGTGCCAGCAGCACTCGGACAGGGATGTACAATGAGCAGTTCTTC	CASSTRTGMYNEQFF
TRBJ1-6	TRBV11-3	.	TRBD1	TGTGCCAGCAGCTTAACAGGGGGCTCCGGCTCACCCCTCCACTTT	CASSLTGGSGSPLHF
TRBJ1-5	TRBV7-2	.	.	TGTGCCAGCAGCTCCGATGGTCCAGGGATCAATCAGCCCCAGCATTTT	CASSSDGPGINQPQHF
TRBJ2-5	TRBV28	.	.	TGTGCCAGCACTCGTGGGGGGGCTGAGGAGACCCAGTACTTC	CASTRGGAEETQYF
TRBJ2-3	TRBV5-1	.	TRBD2	TGCGCCAGCAGCTTGTTCCTAGCGGGAGATACGCAGTATTTT	CASSLFLAGDTQYF
TRBJ2-5	TRBV13	.	TRBD2	TGTGCCAGCAGAGAACAGACGAGCGGGGGGTACCAAGAGACCCAGTACTTC	CASREQTSGGYQETQYF
TRBJ2-6	TRBV28	.	.	TGTGCCAGCAGTTCCAATCGGGGACACCACTCTGGGGCCAACGTCCTGACTTTC	CASSSNRGHHSGANVLTF
TRBJ2-7	TRBV6-6	.	TRBD1	TGTGCCAGCAGTTCAACCGGGACAGAAACCTACGAGCAGTACTTC	CASSSTGTETYEQYF
TRBJ2-7	TRBV5-4	few	TRBD2	TGTGCCAGCAGCTTTTTTGTGCGGGGGGCCTACGAGCAGTACTTC	CASSFFVRGAYEQYF
TRBJ2-3	TRBV5-1	.	.	TGCGCCAGCAGCTTTAATAGCGGCACAGATACGCAGTATTTT	CASSFNSGTDTQYF
TRBJ2-1	TRBV10-2	once	.	TGCGCCAGCAGTGAGTCGTTAGTCTCGTCCCAGGGAGGACAAGACAATGAGCAGTTCTTC	CASSESLVSSQGGQDNEQFF
TRBJ1-1	TRBV13	.	.	TGTGCCAGCAGGTCTCAGGAAATGAACACTGAAGCTTTCTTT	CASRSQEMNTEAFF
TRBJ2-7	TRBV6-6	.	TRBD2	TGTGCCAGCAGTTACTCGACTAGCGGGGGCAACTACGAGCAGTACTTC	CASSYSTSGGNYEQYF
TRBJ1-6	TRBV6-2/TRBV6-3	.	.	TGTGCCAGCAGTTCCAGTAATTCACCCCTCCACTTT	CASSSSNSPLHF
TRBJ2-7	TRBV18	few	.	TGTGCCAGCTCACCCAACCAGGGCGGAGGGAGCGAGCAGTACTTC	CASSPNQGGGSEQYF
TRBJ2-5	TRBV5-4	.	TRBD1	TGTGCCAGCAGACCCAGGACAGGGGGTTTCCAAGAGACCCAGTACTTC	CASRPRTGGFQETQYF